This is a list of T cell receptor beta chains from one sample in a study of cytomegalovirus exposure and HLA in healthy donors. Profiled with immunoSEQ multiplex PCR; TCRdb holds only in-frame clones, not every one. In the table there are more than 90,000 clones, about two thirds of which are singletons. Sequenced material: PBMCs. The receptors here all came from a man aged 25-45 years in good health and CMV-seropositive. Each CDR3 is given with its conserved first and last residue. A D gene is named only where the DNA matches it firmly. The size of a clone is reported for some rows only, either as once, few or many, or as a class for expanded clones.

d_gene	abundance	j_gene	len	v_gene	CDR3nt	CDR3aa
.	.	TRBJ2-7	14	TRBV4-1	TGCGCCAGCAGCCAAGACGACATTCCCTACGAGCAGTACTTC	CASSQDDIPYEQYF
.	.	TRBJ2-3	15	TRBV28	TGTGCCAGCAGTTTATTGGGAGCAGCCACAGATACGCAGTATTTT	CASSLLGAATDTQYF
TRBD2	few	TRBJ2-1	14	TRBV7-9	TGTGCCAGCAGCTATAGCGGGGGTCTCAATGAGCAGTTCTTC	CASSYSGGLNEQFF
.	.	TRBJ2-2	18	TRBV9	TGTGCCAGCAGCGTAGAGAGGTGGGGCGGGGAGAACACCGGGGAGCTGTTTTTT	CASSVERWGGENTGELFF
.	.	TRBJ1-3	16	TRBV19	TGTGCCACCTCACGAGGGGGTTCCCGCTCTGGAAACACCATATATTTT	CATSRGGSRSGNTIYF
TRBD1	few	TRBJ1-3	15	TRBV10-3	TGTGCCATCAGTGAGCCGACAGGGCGGGGAAACACCATATATTTT	CAISEPTGRGNTIYF
TRBD2	once	TRBJ2-3	16	TRBV2	TGTGCCAGCAGCCCTACTCGCGGGGGTAGAACAGATACGCAGTATTTT	CASSPTRGGRTDTQYF
TRBD2	.	TRBJ2-5	18	TRBV27	TGTGCCAGCAGTTTCCTCAACGGACTAGCGGGTCTCCAAGAGACCCAGTACTTC	CASSFLNGLAGLQETQYF
.	.	TRBJ2-5	19	TRBV15	TGTGCCACCAGCAGAGAGCGGGGCAGCACAGGGGCTAGGGGAGAGACCCAGTACTTC	CATSRERGSTGARGETQYF
.	once	TRBJ1-1	14	TRBV5-1	TGCGCCAGCAGCTTGGTAGTGATGAACACTGAAGCTTTCTTT	CASSLVVMNTEAFF
TRBD2	.	TRBJ2-7	16	TRBV9	TGTGCCAGCAGTCTTGTAGGGGGACTAGCGGGGGAAGAGCAGTACTTC	CASSLVGGLAGEEQYF
.	few	TRBJ1-1	12	TRBV28	TGTGCCAGCAGGTCAGTTCCGACTGAAGCTTTCTTT	CASRSVPTEAFF
TRBD1	.	TRBJ2-7	14	TRBV5-6	TGTGCCAGCAGCCCAGAGACAGGGGTCTACGAGCAGTACTTC	CASSPETGVYEQYF